This TCR beta chain was retrieved from a study of CD8 T cells in ankylosing spondylitis. With molecular barcodes, quantitative 5'-RACE was used to make the TCR beta libraries. Using its own MiXCR run on the 5' RACE reads, TCRdb lists one record per CDR3 protein. In the table there are roughly 300,000 distinct CDR3 sequences, 7.5% to 9% of which are singletons. Study-wide findings and caveats: According to the report, clones linked to the disease were significantly enriched in matched synovial fluid samples taken from ankylosing spondylitis patients. There were earlier reports of some motif variants in reactive arthritis synovial fluid and blood. Disease-linked clones were CD8+ and relatively rare in peripheral blood. Blood of patients with ankylosing spondylitis appeared to be characterized by a TCR beta motif of roughly eight highly homologous variants.

As to this clonotype: Its antigen remains unidentified.

The CDR3 is 15 residues long. CDR1 and CDR2 (germline): MGHRA, YSYEKL. Trimming removed 3 bases at V and 0 bases at J, with 12 bases between. This rearrangement joins TRBV4-1 to TRBJ2-7; D remains ambiguous. The sample was blood, either unsorted or a sorted T cell fraction (not recorded which). The TCR sequence derives from a male donor with ankylosing spondylitis. This CDR3 reads CASSQLASPSYEQYF. The CDR3 DNA reads as TGCGCCAGCAGCCAGTTAGCTTCCCCCTCCTACGAGCAGTACTTC.